The 25 T cell receptor beta chains below all came from one sample that was sequenced in a study of T cell responses to AZD1222 COVID-19 vaccine. Generated by immunoSEQ multiplex PCR, the TCRdb table keeps only in-frame clones and is missing some. The sample has 150,000 to 200,000 clones, roughly 94% seen once; the top ten hold approximately 1.2%. Specimen: peripheral blood, collected 28 days after the second AZD1222 dose. The source is an adult who received the AZD1222 COVID-19 vaccine.

The chain links TRBV7-2 to TRBJ1-2, with D unresolved. This CDR3 comprises 13 residues. Germline V gene lookup returns CDR1 SGHTA and CDR2 FQGNSA. V was cut by 4 bases and J by 0 bases, with 6 bases left in between. The CDR3 spells CASSSITNYGYTF. DNA for the CDR3: TGTGCCAGCAGCTCGATTACTAACTATGGCTACACCTTC.

The rearrangement links TRBV18 to TRBJ2-7; perhaps D is TRBD1 or TRBD2 (5 bases each). Germline V gene sequence: CDR1 KGHSH, CDR2 LQKENI. The V end lost 3 bases, the J end lost 2 bases, and 11 bases lay between the germline ends. The CDR3 totals 14 residues. In DNA form, the CDR3 reads TGTGCCAGCTCACCCGCTGGGGGTACCTACGAGCAGTACTTC. Translating it yields CASSPAGGTYEQYF.

The chain links TRBV5-4 to TRBJ2-1, with 10 bases aligning to TRBD2. The V gene's germline CDR1 is SGHNT and CDR2 YYREEE (reference sequence). This CDR3 contains 16 residues. V shed 1 base, J shed 4 bases, and the junction held 5 bases outside the gene matches. The CDR3 reads CASSLTQLAGYNEQFF. CDR3 nucleotide sequence: TGTGCCAGCAGCTTGACCCAACTAGCGGGGTACAATGAGCAGTTCTTC.

In regard to this clone: A read error is possible here, since a much larger clone lies one base away. The chain uses TRBV6-2 or TRBV6-3 and TRBJ2-2; 7 nucleotides align to TRBD2. The V gene end was trimmed by 6 bases and the J gene end by 1 base; junction bases not matched to a gene: 2. Germline CDR1 is MNHEY and CDR2 is SVGEGT. The CDR3 runs 14 residues. For the CDR3, the DNA is TGTGCCAGCAGCCCTAGCGGGAACACCGGGGAGCTGTTTTTT. Its protein is CASSPSGNTGELFF.

J is TRBJ1-2 and V is TRBV11-2; D is ambiguous. V lost 1 base, J lost 1 base, and 7 bases lay in between. The CDR3 length is 14 residues. Germline values: CDR1 SGHAT, CDR2 FQNNGV. The CDR3 nucleotides are TGTGCCAGCAGCTTAGGCTCGTATAACTATGGCTACACCTTC. Translating it yields CASSLGSYNYGYTF.

The chain carries TRBV15 and TRBJ1-2, with D uncertain. Germline V CDR1 and CDR2: LNHNV, YYDKDF (reference sequence). The CDR3 loop spans 16 amino acids. With 1 base removed from V and 4 bases from J, the gap between germline ends came to 16 bases. The CDR3 loop is CATSRAVDSRPYGYTF. The CDR3 bases are TGTGCCACCAGCAGAGCAGTGGATTCTAGGCCCTATGGCTACACCTTC.

V and J are TRBV5-4 and TRBJ1-2, with TRBD1 identical over 9 bases. The V segment lost 3 bases and the J segment 8 bases; nucleotides outside the gene matches: 8. The CDR3 has 14 amino acids. Germline CDR1 SGHNT, CDR2 YYREEE (reference sequence). The CDR3 DNA reads as TGTGCCAGCAGCTCGGGACAGGGAGGAGTCGGCTACACCTTC. Residues: CASSSGQGGVGYTF. Looking up the rest from reference TRBV5-4 and TRBJ1-2 gives the full variable domain: ETGVTQSPTHLIKTRGQQVTLRCSSQSGHNTVSWYQQALGQGPQFIFQYYREEENGRGNFPPRFSGLQFPNYSSELNVNALELDDSALYLCASSSGQGGVGYTFGSGTRLTVV.

This clone appeared once. J is TRBJ1-2 and V is TRBV6-2 or TRBV6-3; D gene ambiguous. The CDR3 length is 15 residues. Per germline, CDR1 MNHEY and CDR2 SVGEGT. V was pared by 0 bases and J by 0 bases, with 8 bases between. CDR3 in amino acids: CASSYSGGANYGYTF. In nucleotides, the CDR3 is TGTGCCAGCAGTTACTCGGGTGGAGCTAACTATGGCTACACCTTC.

This chain connects TRBV6-5 to TRBJ2-5, with TRBD1 as a possible D gene (6 bases). Germline assignment: CDR1 MNHEY and CDR2 SVGAGI. The CDR3 sequence is 15 residues long. With 5 bases removed from V and 4 bases from J, the gap between germline ends came to 17 bases. In DNA, the CDR3 is TGTGCCAGCAGTATCAGGCCAGGGGAGTTAGAGACCCAGTACTTC. Protein product: CASSIRPGELETQYF.

V gene TRBV7-9 combines with J gene TRBJ1-5, with a weak D call TRBD1 (5 bases). Germline CDR1 is SEHNR and CDR2 is FQNEAQ (reference sequence). CDR3 size: 15 residues. V lost 4 bases, J lost 0 bases, and 10 bases lay in between. CDR3 DNA: TGTGCCAGCAGCTGGGGGGGGGATAGCAATCAGCCCCAGCATTTT. Its protein product is CASSWGGDSNQPQHF.

The CDR3 region is CASSPSGSSREQYF. The CDR3 nucleotides read TGTGCCAGCAGCCCTAGCGGGAGTTCTCGAGAGCAGTACTTC. The chain uses TRBV7-3 and TRBJ2-7, with TRBD2 matching 10 bases. With 5 bases clipped from V and 7 bases from J, the junction kept 8 bases outside the gene matches. CDR1 and CDR2 from the germline V gene are SGHTA and FQGTGA. The CDR3 has 14 amino acids.

This clone has just one count. The chain recombines TRBV27 with TRBJ1-1, with a weak D call TRBD1 (6 bases). The CDR3 totals 13 residues. The V and J ends lost 5 bases and 8 bases respectively, with 15 bases between them. Germline CDR1 and CDR2: MNHEY and SMNVEV (reference sequence). CDR3 sequence reads: CASSHVGGSEAFF. The DNA for the CDR3 is TGTGCCAGCAGTCACGTAGGGGGGTCGGAAGCTTTCTTT.

This clone was counted once. The V gene is TRBV11-3, the J gene TRBJ2-5; tentatively, D is TRBD1 (6 bases). This CDR3 spans 13 amino acids. Trimming took 4 bases from V and 2 from J, leaving 8 bases between them. CDR1 is SGHNT, CDR2 YENEEA, per germline. DNA of the CDR3: TGTGCCAGCAGCTACGGACAGCAAGAGACCCAGTACTTC. Its protein product is CASSYGQQETQYF.

The V and J genes are TRBV28 and TRBJ2-1, with 8 nucleotides matching TRBD1. The CDR3 is made up of 15 amino acids. After removal of 4 bases from V and 6 bases from J, the junction contained 8 bases not matched to a gene. CDR1 and CDR2 from the germline V gene are MDHEN and SYDVKM. This CDR3 reads CASSYRQGRSNEQFF. The CDR3 nucleotides are TGTGCCAGCAGTTATCGACAGGGGCGGTCCAATGAGCAGTTCTTC. Full variable domain (outside the CDR3, taken from reference TRBV28 and TRBJ2-1): DVKVTQSSRYLVKRTGEKVFLECVQDMDHENMFWYRQDPGLGLRLIYFSYDVKMKEKGDIPEGYSVSREKKERFSLILESASTNQTSMYLCASSYRQGRSNEQFFGPGTRLTVL.

For the CDR3, the DNA is TGTGCCACCAGTGACGGGGACCTTAACTATGGCTACACCTTC. Translating it yields CATSDGDLNYGYTF. This chain joins TRBV24-1 and TRBJ1-2, with a possible D match to TRBD1 (5 bases). Trimming left V 4 bases short and J 1 base short, with 9 bases between. Per germline, CDR1 KGHDR and CDR2 SFDVKD. This CDR3 has 14 residues.

This clone was counted only a few times. The chain has TRBV5-4 and TRBJ2-5, with a weak D call TRBD2 (6 bases). CDR1 SGHNT and CDR2 YYREEE come from the germline V gene (reference sequence). The length of the CDR3 is 14 residues. Trimming cost V 4 bases and J 4 bases, with 14 bases left between them. CDR3: CASSRPGGRETQYF. The CDR3 nucleotides read TGTGCCAGCAGCCGGCCTGGAGGGCGAGAGACCCAGTACTTC.

The chain couples TRBV5-1 to TRBJ2-7; 8 positions agree with TRBD1. Germline trimming cut 0 bases from V and 2 bases from J; bases unmatched to any gene: 4. Germline loops: CDR1 SGHRS, CDR2 YFSETQ. The CDR3 extends over 15 amino acids. CDR3 nucleotides: TGCGCCAGCAGCTTGGAGGCGGGACAGGCCTACGAGCAGTACTTC. Translating it yields CASSLEAGQAYEQYF.

This clone has just a few counts. This chain joins TRBV28 and TRBJ1-1; 7 bases match TRBD1. The germline V gene encodes CDR1 MDHEN and CDR2 SYDVKM. The CDR3 length is 17 residues. V dropped 4 bases and J dropped 4; count of bases not matched to a gene: 15. The CDR3 protein is CASSSPRGRHPSTEAFF. In nucleotides, the CDR3 is TGTGCCAGCAGTTCTCCGAGGGGGCGTCATCCTAGCACTGAAGCTTTCTTT.

The rearrangement links TRBV10-3 to TRBJ2-7; TRBD2 matches 10 bases. Germline values: CDR1 ENHRY, CDR2 SYGVKD. This CDR3 is built from 15 residues. V shed 3 bases, J shed 2 bases, and the junction held 4 bases outside the gene matches. The CDR3 loop reads CAISEGSGGAYEQYF. For the CDR3, the DNA is TGTGCCATCAGTGAAGGGAGCGGGGGGGCCTACGAGCAGTACTTC.

This clone turned up a few times. The chain carries TRBV19 and TRBJ1-4; TRBD1 agrees at 7 bases. Germline CDR1 is LNHDA and CDR2 is SQIVND (reference sequence). Losses at the gene ends were 2 bases for V and 8 bases for J; bases not matched to a gene: 11. There are 16 residues in the CDR3. The CDR3 sequence is CASSIRARQGGEKLFF. The CDR3 coding sequence is TGTGCCAGTAGTATACGGGCTCGGCAGGGGGGCGAAAAACTGTTTTTT.

The chain is built from TRBV6-6 and TRBJ1-3, with D possibly matching TRBD1 (5 bases). This CDR3 is 13 amino acids long. V lost 6 bases and J lost 3, with 9 bases in between. Germline V gene data show CDR1 as MNHNY and CDR2 as SVGAGI (reference sequence). In nucleotides, the CDR3 is TGTGCCAGCAGCACAGGTGATGGAAACACCATATATTTT. Amino acids: CASSTGDGNTIYF.

The CDR3 sequence: CASRQGSAKLFF. CDR3 nucleotides: TGTGCCAGCAGACAGGGGAGCGCAAAACTGTTTTTT. V and J are TRBV28 and TRBJ1-4; TRBD1 aligns across 7 bases. With V trimmed by 6 bases and J by 10 bases, 5 bases remained unmatched. The V gene's germline CDR1 is MDHEN and CDR2 SYDVKM. The CDR3 extends over 12 amino acids.

The chain has TRBV29-1 and TRBJ2-3, with unresolved D. Germline CDR1 reads SQVTM; CDR2 reads ANQGSEA. The CDR3 loop spans 13 amino acids. Deletions cut 6 bases from V and 0 bases from J, with 10 bases between. In DNA form, the CDR3 reads TGCAGCGTCCCCCGGCCAAGCACAGATACGCAGTATTTT. Protein: CSVPRPSTDTQYF.

The chain combines TRBV5-4 with TRBJ1-2, with D hard to call. V was cut by 0 bases and J by 0 bases, with 9 bases left in between. The CDR3 length is 15 residues. Per germline, CDR1 SGHNT and CDR2 YYREEE (reference sequence). CDR3 sequence: CASSLVADPNYGYTF. The CDR3, as DNA: TGTGCCAGCAGCTTGGTAGCAGATCCTAACTATGGCTACACCTTC. Based on the CDR3 plus reference TRBV5-4 and TRBJ1-2, the full variable domain is ETGVTQSPTHLIKTRGQQVTLRCSSQSGHNTVSWYQQALGQGPQFIFQYYREEENGRGNFPPRFSGLQFPNYSSELNVNALELDDSALYLCASSLVADPNYGYTFGSGTRLTVV.

The genes are TRBV15 and TRBJ1-2, with a possible D match to TRBD1 (5 bases). This CDR3 is 15 amino acids long. Germline assignment: CDR1 LNHNV and CDR2 YYDKDF (reference sequence). Trimming shortened V by 0 bases and J by 3 bases, and 11 bases separated the two germline ends. The CDR3 sequence: CATSRDGAADYGYTF. CDR3 in DNA: TGTGCCACCAGCAGAGATGGGGCGGCAGACTATGGCTACACCTTC. Full variable domain (remainder filled in from reference TRBV15 and TRBJ1-2): DAMVIQNPRYQVTQFGKPVTLSCSQTLNHNVMYWYQQKSSQAPKLLFHYYDKDFNNEADTPDNFQSRRPNTSFCFLDIRSPGLGDTAMYLCATSRDGAADYGYTFGSGTRLTVV.